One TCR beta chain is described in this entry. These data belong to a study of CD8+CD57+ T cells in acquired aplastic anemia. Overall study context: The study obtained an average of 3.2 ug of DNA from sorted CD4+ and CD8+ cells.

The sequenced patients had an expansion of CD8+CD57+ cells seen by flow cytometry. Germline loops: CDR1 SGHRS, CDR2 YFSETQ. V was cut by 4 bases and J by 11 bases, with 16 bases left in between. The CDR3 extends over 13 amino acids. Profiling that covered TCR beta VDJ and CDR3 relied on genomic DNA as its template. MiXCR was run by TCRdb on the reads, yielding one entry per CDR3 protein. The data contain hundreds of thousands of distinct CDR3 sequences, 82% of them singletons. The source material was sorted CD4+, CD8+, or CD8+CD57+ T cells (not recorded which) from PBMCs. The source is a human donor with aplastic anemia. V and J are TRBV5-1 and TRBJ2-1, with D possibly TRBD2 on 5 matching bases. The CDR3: CASSDAAGPKQFF. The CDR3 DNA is TGCGCCAGCAGCGACGCCGCGGGTCCGAAGCAGTTCTTC.